This entry features one TCR beta chain sequence. This CDR3 is 16 amino acids long. J lost 5 bases, V lost 3 bases, and 4 bases had no gene match. Germline CDR1 and CDR2: SGHDN and FVKESK. Profiling relied on immunoSEQ multiplex PCR, and the TCRdb table lists in-frame clones only, not all of them. Here the sample spans about 54,000 clones, approximately 92% being singletons. The data were obtained in a study of T cell changes during pregnancy in multiple sclerosis. The V and J genes are TRBV14 and TRBJ2-1, with TRBD2 matching 13 bases. This receptor was taken from a female donor in good health, enrolled as a control in a pregnancy study. Sequencing used peripheral blood, obtained after pregnancy. Here the CDR3 DNA reads TGTGCCAGCAGCCAGCCGGGACTAGCGGGGCACAATGAGCAGTTCTTC. Translation gives CASSQPGLAGHNEQFF.